The present TCR beta chain was sequenced within a study of blood T cells in healthy people across ages. Regarding the study as a whole: Getting older went along with TCR beta diversity per million T cells dropping roughly linearly.

As to this clonotype: The antigen is unknown.

The use of a sample-barcoded 5' primer and a J-beta primer mix characterized a second PCR of 7 to 11 cycles. TCRdb reprocessed the 5' RACE reads with MiXCR, giving one entry per CDR3 protein. This repertoire shows 650,000 to 800,000 distinct CDR3 sequences, about 51% found once; its top ten account for approximately 12%. Per sample, at least 5 micrograms of total RNA were extracted. This CDR3 spans 17 amino acids. Per germline, CDR1 SGHNT and CDR2 YENEEA. With V trimmed by 5 bases and J by 9 bases, 19 bases remained unmatched. The origin of this receptor is a woman older than 75 in good health. Sequencing was done on a sample of blood. This chain uses TRBV11-3 with TRBJ2-1, with 7 positions matching TRBD2. The CDR3 reads CASSPPSLRLAPIEQFF. The DNA of the CDR3 is TGTGCCAGCAGCCCCCCAAGCCTGAGACTAGCTCCTATTGAGCAGTTCTTC. The full variable domain, in which reference TRBV11-3 and TRBJ2-1 provide the parts outside the CDR3, is EAGVVQSPRYKIIEKKQPVAFWCNPISGHNTLYWYLQNLGQGPELLIRYENEEAVDDSQLPKDRFSAERLKGVDSTLKIQPAELGDSAVYLCASSPPSLRLAPIEQFFGPGTRLTVL.